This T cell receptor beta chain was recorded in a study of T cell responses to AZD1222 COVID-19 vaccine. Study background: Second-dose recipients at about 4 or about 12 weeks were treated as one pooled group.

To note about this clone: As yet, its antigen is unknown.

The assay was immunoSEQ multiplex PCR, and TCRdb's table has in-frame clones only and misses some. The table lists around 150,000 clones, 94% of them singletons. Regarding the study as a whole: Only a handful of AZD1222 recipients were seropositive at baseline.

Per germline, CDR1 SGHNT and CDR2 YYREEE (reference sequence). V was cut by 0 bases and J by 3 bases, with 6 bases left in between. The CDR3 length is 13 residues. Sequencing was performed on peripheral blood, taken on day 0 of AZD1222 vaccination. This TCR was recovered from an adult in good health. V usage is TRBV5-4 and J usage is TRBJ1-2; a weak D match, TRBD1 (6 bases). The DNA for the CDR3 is TGTGCCAGCAGCTTGGACAGGGACTATGGCTACACCTTC. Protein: CASSLDRDYGYTF.